This entry is about one T cell receptor (beta chain). Its target is unknown. It was at deep level that the assay was run. Generated by immunoSEQ multiplex PCR, the TCRdb table keeps only in-frame clones and is missing some. The table has approximately 2.1 million clones, approximately 93% seen once. The data originate from a study of shared clonotypes between healthy human individuals. General study points: Generation probability values for non-shared clonotypes were lower than those for clonotypes shared by all four donors. Memory subsets generally showed lower estimated richness than naive subsets.

There are 14 residues in the CDR3. CDR1 is SNHLY, CDR2 FYNNEI, per germline. Deletions cut 5 bases from V and 5 bases from J, with 14 bases between. Both subsets, CD45RA+ naive and CD45RA-negative memory, were split from the CD4+ cells. Sequencing was done on a sample of naive CD4+ T cells from PBMCs. Subset: CD45RA+ positively selected. This receptor was identified in a man younger than 30 in good health. Some clones in this sample may be carry-over from other donors' samples. The V and J genes are TRBV2 and TRBJ2-3, with D perhaps matching TRBD1 (6 bases). This CDR3 reads CASSNTLQGDTQYF. As DNA, the CDR3 is TGTGCCAGCAGTAACACACTACAGGGAGATACGCAGTATTTT.